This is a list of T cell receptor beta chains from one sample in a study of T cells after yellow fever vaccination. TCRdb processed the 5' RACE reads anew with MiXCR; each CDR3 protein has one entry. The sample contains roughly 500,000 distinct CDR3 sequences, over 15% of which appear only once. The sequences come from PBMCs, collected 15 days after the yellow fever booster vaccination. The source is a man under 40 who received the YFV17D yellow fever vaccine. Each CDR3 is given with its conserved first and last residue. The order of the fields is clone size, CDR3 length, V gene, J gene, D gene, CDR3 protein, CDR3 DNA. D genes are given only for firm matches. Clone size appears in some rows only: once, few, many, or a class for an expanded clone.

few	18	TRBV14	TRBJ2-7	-	CASSQDPIHPGVSYEQYF	TGTGCCAGCAGCCAAGATCCAATACATCCAGGGGTAAGCTACGAGCAGTACTTC
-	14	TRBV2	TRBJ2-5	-	CASSAGRLQETQYF	TGTGCCAGCAGTGCCGGACGGCTTCAAGAGACCCAGTACTTC
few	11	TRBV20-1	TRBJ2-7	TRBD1	CSAQVQGEQYF	TGCAGTGCCCAGGTACAGGGGGAGCAGTACTTC
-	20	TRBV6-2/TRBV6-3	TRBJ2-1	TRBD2	CASRGRPAGLAGEFSNEQFF	TGTGCCAGCAGGGGCCGACCTGCGGGACTAGCGGGAGAATTTTCCAATGAGCAGTTCTTC
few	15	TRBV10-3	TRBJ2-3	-	CAISFGVGGTDTQYF	TGTGCCATCAGTTTCGGGGTCGGGGGCACAGATACGCAGTATTTT
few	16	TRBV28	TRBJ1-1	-	CASSFFLELENTEAFF	TGTGCCAGCAGCTTCTTCTTGGAATTAGAGAACACTGAAGCTTTCTTT
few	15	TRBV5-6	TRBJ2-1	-	CASSLVSRVDEEQFF	TGTGCCAGCAGCTTGGTCTCCAGGGTGGATGAGGAGCAGTTCTTC
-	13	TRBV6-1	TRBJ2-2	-	CASTQQVSGELFF	TGTGCCAGCACCCAACAGGTTTCGGGGGAGCTGTTTTTT
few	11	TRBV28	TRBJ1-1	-	CASVLNTEAFF	TGTGCCAGCGTATTGAACACTGAAGCTTTCTTT
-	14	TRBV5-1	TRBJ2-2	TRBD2	CASTLAGITGELFF	TGCGCCAGCACACTAGCGGGTATCACCGGGGAGCTGTTTTTT
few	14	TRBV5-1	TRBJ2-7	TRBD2	CASSLELAYYEQYF	TGCGCCAGCAGCTTGGAACTAGCGTACTACGAGCAGTACTTC
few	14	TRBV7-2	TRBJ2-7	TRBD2	CASRVAGGPREQYF	TGTGCCAGCAGGGTAGCGGGAGGGCCGAGGGAGCAGTACTTC
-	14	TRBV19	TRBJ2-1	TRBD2	CASSIAGLANEQFF	TGTGCCAGTAGTATAGCGGGACTAGCCAATGAGCAGTTCTTC
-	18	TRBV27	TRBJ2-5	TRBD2	CASSFHWTSGTLGETQYF	TGTGCCAGCAGTTTCCACTGGACTAGCGGGACCCTGGGGGAGACCCAGTACTTC
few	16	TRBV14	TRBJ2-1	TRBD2	CASSQWREGRGAEQFF	TGTGCCAGCAGCCAATGGCGGGAGGGCCGGGGAGCTGAGCAGTTCTTC
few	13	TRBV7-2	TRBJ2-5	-	CATSRAAGETQYF	TGTGCCACTTCAAGGGCCGCGGGGGAGACCCAGTACTTC
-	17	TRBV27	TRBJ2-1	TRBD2	CASSARPSGSSYNEQFF	TGTGCCAGCAGCGCCAGACCTAGCGGGAGCTCCTACAATGAGCAGTTCTTC
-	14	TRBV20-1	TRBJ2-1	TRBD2	CSARGPGGPHEQFF	TGCAGTGCCCGGGGACCGGGAGGGCCCCACGAGCAGTTCTTC
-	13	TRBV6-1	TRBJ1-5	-	CASSPAGNQPQHF	TGTGCCAGCAGCCCCGCGGGCAATCAGCCCCAGCATTTT
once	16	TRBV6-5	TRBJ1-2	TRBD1	CASSYRGTGGNYGYTF	TGTGCCAGCAGTTACCGAGGGACAGGCGGGAACTATGGCTACACCTTC
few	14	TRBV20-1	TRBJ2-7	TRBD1	CSAIFPGQLYEQYF	TGCAGTGCTATTTTTCCGGGACAGCTCTACGAGCAGTACTTC
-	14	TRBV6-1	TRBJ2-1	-	CASSRLDSYNEQFF	TGTGCCAGCAGCCGACTAGACTCCTACAATGAGCAGTTCTTC
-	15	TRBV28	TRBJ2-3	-	CASSFGASSTDTQYF	TGTGCCAGCAGTTTTGGGGCATCTAGCACAGATACGCAGTATTTT
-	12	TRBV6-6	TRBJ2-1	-	CASSDSGDEQFF	TGTGCCAGCAGTGATTCAGGGGATGAGCAGTTCTTC
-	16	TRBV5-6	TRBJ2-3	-	CASSSQVRGYTDTQYF	TGTGCCAGCAGCTCCCAGGTCCGGGGATACACAGATACGCAGTATTTT
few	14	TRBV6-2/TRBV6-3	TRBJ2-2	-	CASSSLATTGELFF	TGTGCCAGCAGTTCTCTAGCGACCACCGGGGAGCTGTTTTTT
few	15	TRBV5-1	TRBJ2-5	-	CASSSTGFTEETQYF	TGCGCCAGCAGCTCCACAGGGTTCACGGAAGAGACCCAGTACTTC
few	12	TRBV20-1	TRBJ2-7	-	CSAPRAPVEQYF	TGCAGTGCTCCTCGGGCCCCTGTGGAGCAGTACTTC
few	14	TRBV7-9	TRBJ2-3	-	CASSQDLSTDTQYF	TGTGCCAGCAGCCAGGACCTAAGCACAGATACGCAGTATTTT
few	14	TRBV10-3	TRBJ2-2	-	CAIGEYLNTGELFF	TGTGCCATCGGGGAGTATCTGAACACCGGGGAGCTGTTTTTT